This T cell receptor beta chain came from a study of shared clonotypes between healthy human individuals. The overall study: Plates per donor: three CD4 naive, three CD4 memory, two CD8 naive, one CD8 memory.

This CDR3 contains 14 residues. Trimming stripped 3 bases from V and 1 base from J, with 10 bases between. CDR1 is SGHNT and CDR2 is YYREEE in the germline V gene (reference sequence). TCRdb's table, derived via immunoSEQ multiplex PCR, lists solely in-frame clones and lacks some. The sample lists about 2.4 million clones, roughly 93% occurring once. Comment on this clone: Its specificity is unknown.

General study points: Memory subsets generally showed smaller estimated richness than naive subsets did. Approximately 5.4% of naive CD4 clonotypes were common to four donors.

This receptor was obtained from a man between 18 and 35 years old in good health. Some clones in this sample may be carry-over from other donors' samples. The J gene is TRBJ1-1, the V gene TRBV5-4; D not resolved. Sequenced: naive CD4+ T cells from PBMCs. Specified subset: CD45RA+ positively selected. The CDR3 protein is CASSSGPRNTEAFF. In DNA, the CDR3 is TGTGCCAGCAGCTCAGGACCGAGGAACACTGAAGCTTTCTTT. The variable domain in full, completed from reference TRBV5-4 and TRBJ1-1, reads ETGVTQSPTHLIKTRGQQVTLRCSSQSGHNTVSWYQQALGQGPQFIFQYYREEENGRGNFPPRFSGLQFPNYSSELNVNALELDDSALYLCASSSGPRNTEAFFGQGTRLTVV.